This T cell receptor (beta chain) was documented in a study of cytomegalovirus exposure and HLA in healthy donors. Study-wide results and limits: Later on, an analysis tied around 17,000 TCR beta sequences to HLA alleles at 0.05 false discovery rate. The sole available immune exposure information was CMV serostatus.

CDR1 and CDR2 from the germline V gene are MGHRA and YSYEKL. V was pared by 4 bases and J by 6 bases, with 9 bases between. The CDR3 sequence is 13 residues long. Likely unrecorded immune exposures existed in these nominally healthy donors. With respect to this clone: What it binds is not known.

The PCR ran on 60 Vbeta and 13 Jbeta primers. TCRdb's table, derived via immunoSEQ multiplex PCR, lists solely in-frame clones and lacks some. This table holds roughly 63,000 clones, about three quarters found once. The sequence derives from a man aged 50-60 years in good health and CMV-seropositive. V gene TRBV4-1 combines with J gene TRBJ1-4; D possibly corresponds to TRBD1 (6 bases). Material: PBMCs. The CDR3, as DNA: TGCGCCAGCAGCCGGGGGCACCATGAAAAACTGTTTTTT. This encodes CASSRGHHEKLFF.